A single sample is the source of the 32 T cell receptor beta chains below, sequenced in a study of T cells in Graves' hyperthyroidism and ophthalmopathy. RNA transcripts served as the template for amplifying TCR beta CDR3 regions. The HTBI primer set was used in a first-round RT-PCR of the TCR CDR3. MiXCR was run by TCRdb on the multiplex PCR reads, yielding one entry per CDR3 protein. The sample includes about 690,000 distinct CDR3 sequences, around a sixth of them seen just once. The sequencing input was blood. The receptors shown here come from a man aged 50 to 59 with Graves' hyperthyroidism.

This clonotype has at least ten counts. The chain has TRBV12-3 or TRBV12-4 and TRBJ1-1; D gene uncertain. The CDR3 runs to 13 residues. The V end was cut by 8 bases, the J end by 0 bases, with 10 bases between. CDR3 bases: TGTGCCAGCGCCACGAGGATGAACACTGAAGCTTTCTTT. The encoded protein is CASATRMNTEAFF.

The chain is built from TRBV11-3 and TRBJ2-2; 7 bases are shared with TRBD1. The CDR3 spans 16 residues. With V trimmed by 4 bases and J by 8 bases, 13 bases remained unmatched. From germline, CDR1 is SGHNT and CDR2 YENEEA. The CDR3 DNA follows: TGTGCCAGCAGCTCTTCGGGACAGCACATTGGGGGGGAGCTGTTTTTT. This translates into CASSSSGQHIGGELFF.

This clonotype came up a few times. This rearrangement joins TRBV6-2 or TRBV6-3 to TRBJ2-7; 9 bases are shared with TRBD2. Losses at the gene ends were 10 bases for V and 4 bases for J; bases not matched to a gene: 5. The CDR3 length is 12 residues. Germline CDR1 and CDR2: MNHEY and SVGEGT. The CDR3 loop is CATGLASYEQYF. CDR3 in DNA: TGTGCCACCGGACTAGCGTCTTACGAGCAGTACTTC.

In DNA form, the CDR3 reads TGTGCCAGCAGCCCCACCTCGGTCTGGACCGGGGAGCTGTTTTTT. Its protein is CASSPTSVWTGELFF. The chain employs TRBV5-4 and TRBJ2-2; D gene ambiguous. The CDR3 contains 15 residues. Looked up from germline, CDR1 is SGHNT and CDR2 is YYREEE (reference sequence). V gave up 4 bases and J gave up 5 bases, with 15 bases separating them. Together with reference TRBV5-4 and TRBJ2-2, the CDR3 gives the full variable domain: ETGVTQSPTHLIKTRGQQVTLRCSSQSGHNTVSWYQQALGQGPQFIFQYYREEENGRGNFPPRFSGLQFPNYSSELNVNALELDDSALYLCASSPTSVWTGELFFGEGSRLTVL.

This clonotype was recorded at least ten times. Relative to the germline gene, one junction end is altered; a read error may explain this. The chain couples TRBV28 to TRBJ2-7, with D tentatively TRBD1 (6 bases). Germline CDR1 and CDR2: MDHEN and SYDVKM. The CDR3 has 13 residues. The CDR3 DNA is TGTGCCAGCAGTTTATCTTTCCGGATGGGGACAAACTTC. Protein sequence: CASSLSFRMGTNF.

The rearrangement links TRBV7-2 to TRBJ2-5; D gene ambiguous. The CDR3 has 13 amino acids. V was pared by 4 bases and J by 3 bases, with 9 bases between. In germline, CDR1 is SGHTA, CDR2 FQGNSA. CDR3 in DNA: TGTGCCAGCAGCTCTCAGGATAAAGAGACCCAGTACTTC. Its translation: CASSSQDKETQYF.

This clonotype was counted many times. The rearrangement joins TRBV2 to TRBJ1-6; tentative D call: TRBD1 (6 bases). CDR1 and CDR2 (germline): SNHLY, FYNNEI. This CDR3 has 14 amino acids. Trimming removed 6 bases at V and 5 bases at J, with 11 bases between. The CDR3 coding sequence is TGTGCCAGCAGGTCGCGGACAGATAATTCACCCCTCCACTTT. Translating it yields CASRSRTDNSPLHF.

This clonotype has ten or more counts. The V and J genes are TRBV27 and TRBJ2-1; D is perhaps TRBD2 (6 bases). This CDR3 is 12 amino acids long. Germline CDR1 MNHEY, CDR2 SMNVEV (reference sequence). Trimming pared 0 bases from V and 10 bases from J, leaving 7 bases between. The CDR3 spells CASSLSGLEQFF. In nucleotides, the CDR3 is TGTGCCAGCAGTTTATCTGGACTAGAGCAGTTCTTC.

The chain joins TRBV18 to TRBJ2-7; 11 positions agree with TRBD2. V lost 8 bases to trimming and J lost 3 bases; unmatched junction nucleotides: 3. The CDR3 has 13 residues. From germline, CDR1 is KGHSH and CDR2 LQKENI. The CDR3 is CASRTSGFYEQYF. The CDR3 bases are TGTGCCAGCCGGACTAGCGGGTTCTACGAGCAGTACTTC. Full variable domain (missing parts from reference TRBV18 and TRBJ2-7): NAGVMQNPRHLVRRRGQEARLRCSPMKGHSHVYWYRQLPEEGLKFMVYLQKENIIDESGMPKERFSAEFPKEGPSILRIQQVVRGDSAAYFCASRTSGFYEQYFGPGTRLTVT.

This clonotype was seen ten or more times. The CDR3 nucleotides read TGTGCCAGCAGCCCCGGGACAGGGGACTACGAGCAGTACTTC. It translates to CASSPGTGDYEQYF. The chain joins TRBV7-3 to TRBJ2-7, with 10 bases lining up with TRBD1. V lost 5 bases, J lost 3 bases, and 4 bases stayed unmatched. CDR3 size: 14 residues. The germline V gene has CDR1 SGHTA and CDR2 FQGTGA.

With regard to this clonotype: A read error is the likely source, as a far larger clone sits one nucleotide away. J is TRBJ1-1 and V is TRBV7-2; D unclear. The length of the CDR3 is 14 residues. Per germline, CDR1 SGHTA and CDR2 FQGNSA. This CDR3 reads CASSLVGLNTEAYF. The CDR3 DNA reads as TGTGCCAGCAGCTTAGTAGGTCTCAACACTGAAGCTTACTTT.

This clonotype appeared a few times. The chain employs TRBV7-2 and TRBJ2-1; D might be TRBD1 (7 bases). Trimming took 5 bases from V and 15 from J, leaving 14 bases between them. The CDR3 loop spans 11 amino acids. Germline V gene sequence: CDR1 SGHTA, CDR2 FQGNSA. The CDR3 region is CASSTRQGLFF. CDR3 nucleotides: TGTGCCAGCAGCACCAGACAGGGACTGTTCTTC.

Only one count was recorded for this clonotype. A much larger clone sits a single nucleotide away, making a read error possible. The rearrangement links TRBV2 to TRBJ1-4; D not resolved. CDR1 SNHLY and CDR2 FYNNEI come from the germline V gene. The CDR3 has 14 amino acids. V lost 6 bases, J lost 8 bases, and 16 bases lay in between. The CDR3 sequence is CASSAVRGHEKLFF. The DNA of the CDR3 is TGTGCCAGCAGCGCCGTGCGGGGTCACGAAAAACTGTTTTTT.

This clonotype was picked up a small number of times. V gene TRBV5-1 combines with J gene TRBJ1-1; D is ambiguous. The CDR3 contains 16 residues. V was trimmed by 4 bases and J by 2 bases, leaving 18 bases between them. CDR1 is SGHRS, CDR2 YFSETQ, per germline. This chain's CDR3 is CASSPRGTLLNTEAFF. CDR3 nucleotide sequence: TGCGCCAGCAGCCCCCGGGGTACCCTGTTAAACACTGAAGCTTTCTTT.

This clonotype was observed at least ten times. The rearrangement links TRBV7-2 to TRBJ2-1; D is ambiguous. The CDR3 covers 12 residues. V was pared by 3 bases and J by 5 bases, with 5 bases between. Germline-derived CDR1 and CDR2 are SGHTA and FQGNSA. CDR3 loop: CASSFYNNEQFF. CDR3 coding DNA: TGTGCCAGCAGCTTTTACAACAATGAGCAGTTCTTC.

The CDR3 is CASSVERGSYGYTF. The CDR3 nucleotides are TGTGCCAGCAGCGTAGAAAGGGGTAGCTATGGCTACACCTTC. The gene calls are TRBV9 and TRBJ1-2; a weak D match, TRBD1 (5 bases). Germline lookup yields CDR1 SGDLS and CDR2 YYNGEE. V lost 0 bases to trimming and J lost 4 bases, with 10 bases between them. The CDR3 extends over 14 amino acids.

With regard to this clonotype: Just one base apart from a much larger clone, this may be a read error. The chain joins TRBV20-1 to TRBJ1-6; 7 bases are a match to TRBD1. V shed 1 base and J 12 bases; nucleotides not matched to a gene: 15. CDR1 is DFQATT, CDR2 SNEGSKA, per germline (reference sequence). This CDR3 region has 16 residues. CDR3 nucleotides: TGCAGTGCTAGAGGTCGCCGGGGACAGAGCTCCTTACCCCTCCACTTT. Its protein product is CSARGRRGQSSLPLHF.

This clonotype was seen ten or more times. CDR3: CASRFLGGRLNTEAFF. The CDR3 region has the DNA TGTGCCAGCAGGTTCCTGGGGGGCAGGTTGAACACTGAAGCTTTCTTT. The chain couples TRBV6-1 to TRBJ1-1, with D tentatively TRBD1 (6 bases). The CDR3 length is 16 residues. The germline V and J ends were trimmed by 6 bases and 0 bases, with 17 bases remaining between them. Germline V lookup: CDR1 MNHNS, CDR2 SASEGT.

This clonotype was observed many times. The CDR3 here is CASSLVSGLNSPLHF. CDR3 nucleotides: TGTGCCAGCAGCTTAGTATCCGGGTTGAATTCACCCCTCCACTTT. The J gene is TRBJ1-6, the V gene TRBV7-9, with D unclear. The V and J ends lost 1 base and 7 bases respectively, with 11 bases between them. Germline V lookup: CDR1 SEHNR, CDR2 FQNEAQ (reference sequence). This CDR3 is built from 15 residues.

The gene calls are TRBV12-3 or TRBV12-4 and TRBJ2-3; 12 bases are a match to TRBD2. V shed 4 bases and J 6 bases; nucleotides not matched to a gene: 11. The CDR3 is made up of 17 amino acids. Here the CDR3 DNA reads TGTGCCAGCAGTTCCGGGACTAGCGGGCGACGAGCCGATACGCAGTATTTT. This gives the protein CASSSGTSGRRADTQYF.

With regard to this clonotype: Mismatch with germline at one junction end may stem from a read error. V and J are TRBV11-2 and TRBJ2-1, with TRBD2 matching 11 bases. The V gene's germline CDR1 is SGHAT and CDR2 FQNNGV. This CDR3 has 17 residues. CDR3 in DNA: TGCGCCAGCAGCCCCTCTAGCGGGGGGAGCTCCTACAATGAGCAGTTCTTC. This codes for CASSPSSGGSSYNEQFF.

The table lists this clonotype with many counts. This chain connects TRBV12-3 or TRBV12-4 to TRBJ1-4; a weak D match, TRBD1 (6 bases). The V end was cut by 5 bases, the J end by 6 bases, with 10 bases between. This CDR3 comprises 13 residues. In nucleotides, the CDR3 is TGTGCCAGCAGTCAACGGACAGATGAAAAACTGTTTTTT. Translating it yields CASSQRTDEKLFF.

There are many counts of this clonotype. V usage is TRBV6-1 and J usage is TRBJ1-2, with 7 bases aligning to TRBD1. Germline V lookup: CDR1 MNHNS, CDR2 SASEGT. This CDR3 contains 14 residues. V lost 7 bases, J lost 4 bases, and 9 bases stayed unmatched. Written as DNA, the CDR3 is TGTGCCAGCACCCCGACAGGGAATAGCTATGGCTACACCTTC. It encodes CASTPTGNSYGYTF.

The table lists this clonotype with a count of one. V gene TRBV2 combines with J gene TRBJ2-3; 9 nucleotides agree with TRBD2. V trimming: 6 bases; J trimming: 3 bases; junction bases outside the gene matches: 4. In germline, CDR1 is SNHLY, CDR2 FYNNEI. The CDR3 runs to 14 residues. The CDR3 reads CASRGTSPTDTQYF. The CDR3 DNA reads TGTGCCAGCAGGGGGACTAGCCCAACAGATACGCAGTATTTT.

The chain has TRBV25-1 and TRBJ2-7; 7 positions agree with TRBD2. V dropped 5 bases and J dropped 3; count of bases not matched to a gene: 10. Germline V lookup: CDR1 MGHDK, CDR2 SYGVNS. The CDR3 length is 15 residues. The CDR3: CASSRSRETFYEQYF. The DNA for the CDR3 is TGTGCCAGCAGTCGTTCGCGGGAGACTTTCTACGAGCAGTACTTC.

This clonotype occurred many times. The chain recombines TRBV28 with TRBJ1-2, with TRBD1 matching 8 bases. The CDR3 extends over 14 amino acids. V dropped 5 bases and J dropped 3; count of bases not matched to a gene: 5. The germline V gene encodes CDR1 MDHEN and CDR2 SYDVKM. In nucleotides, the CDR3 is TGTGCCAGCAGTGAGGGACAGGTGGACTATGGCTACACCTTC. This encodes CASSEGQVDYGYTF.

The sample holds many counts of this clonotype. The chain couples TRBV11-2 to TRBJ2-7; 13 bases agree with TRBD2. Per germline, CDR1 SGHAT and CDR2 FQNNGV. V shed 6 bases and J 6 bases; nucleotides not matched to a gene: 11. CDR3 length: 16 residues. The DNA of the CDR3 is TGTGCCAGCAGACCGGGACTAGCGGGGACCCTGGGCGAGCAGTACTTC. Translation gives CASRPGLAGTLGEQYF.

The chain uses TRBV3-1 and TRBJ2-7; 7 bases are shared with TRBD2. Germline CDR1 reads LGHDT; CDR2 reads YNNKEL (reference sequence). This CDR3 is built from 15 residues. With 4 bases clipped from V and 2 bases from J, the junction kept 8 bases outside the gene matches. The CDR3 sequence: CASSPLWGGTYEQYF. In nucleotides, the CDR3 is TGTGCCAGCAGCCCACTCTGGGGGGGGACCTACGAGCAGTACTTC.

This clonotype was found many times. This chain joins TRBV7-2 and TRBJ2-1; 9 bases are shared with TRBD1. The CDR3 has 15 residues. Germline CDR1 reads SGHTA; CDR2 reads FQGNSA. Unmatched junction bases numbered 12, after V lost 7 bases and J lost 8 bases. The CDR3 is CASTPGTGMIHEQFF. CDR3 sequence (DNA): TGTGCCAGCACCCCCGGGACAGGGATGATCCATGAGCAGTTCTTC.

The rearrangement uses TRBV29-1 and TRBJ2-1, with 7 bases fitting TRBD2. The V gene end was trimmed by 8 bases and the J gene end by 6 bases; junction bases not matched to a gene: 10. The CDR3 runs to 13 residues. Germline V gives CDR1 SQVTM, CDR2 ANQGSEA. DNA of the CDR3: TGCAGCCTTTTCGTCGGGGGGTTCAATGAGCAGTTCTTC. This gives the protein CSLFVGGFNEQFF.

This clonotype showed up just once. Being one base from a much bigger clone, this may be a read error. V gene TRBV7-2 combines with J gene TRBJ1-1, with a possible D match to TRBD1 (5 bases). Trimming left V 2 bases short and J 4 bases short, with 14 bases between. Germline CDR1 reads SGHTA; CDR2 reads FQGNSA. CDR3 size: 15 residues. The CDR3 nucleotides are TGTACCAGCAGCTTACGTAGGGGAAGGAGCACTGAAGCTTTCTTT. It yields the protein CTSSLRRGRSTEAFF.

In the case of this clonotype: A much more abundant neighbour one base away suggests this may be a read error. The rearrangement joins TRBV2 to TRBJ1-3; D uncertain. Germline CDR1 and CDR2: SNHLY and FYNNEI. CDR3 size: 14 residues. CDR3 in amino acids: CASRIQPSGNTTYF. CDR3 in DNA: TGTGCCAGCAGGATACAGCCCTCTGGAAACACCACATATTTT.